These 32 T cell receptor beta chains were all obtained from the same sample, sequenced in a study of cytomegalovirus exposure and HLA in healthy donors. The PCR ran on 60 Vbeta and 13 Jbeta primers. Sequencing was performed with immunoSEQ multiplex PCR; in TCRdb, only in-frame clones are kept and a portion is missing. The table lists 95,000 to 150,000 clones, 80% of them singletons. Source material: PBMCs. The receptors originated from a man aged 25 to 45 in good health and CMV-seropositive.

The chain uses TRBV11-2 and TRBJ1-5; D might be TRBD1 (6 bases). The CDR3 loop spans 15 amino acids. Deletions cut 3 bases from V and 3 bases from J, with 12 bases between. Germline V gives CDR1 SGHAT, CDR2 FQNNGV. CDR3 loop: CASSFYSGVNQPQHF. The CDR3 DNA follows: TGTGCCAGCAGCTTTTATTCAGGGGTCAATCAGCCCCAGCATTTT.

The chain combines TRBV20-1 with TRBJ1-1; D is undetermined. Trimming pared 6 bases from V and 4 bases from J, leaving 9 bases between. This CDR3 is built from 11 residues. Germline values: CDR1 DFQATT, CDR2 SNEGSKA (reference sequence). Here the CDR3 DNA reads TGCAGTGCCATGTTGGCCACTGAAGCTTTCTTT. Its protein is CSAMLATEAFF.

The CDR3 is CSVHGGDTEAFF. The DNA for the CDR3 is TGCAGCGTTCACGGAGGGGACACTGAAGCTTTCTTT. J is TRBJ1-1 and V is TRBV29-1, with TRBD1 as a possible D gene (5 bases). V lost 5 bases and J 3 bases, leaving 10 bases between the germline ends. Germline V gene data show CDR1 as SQVTM and CDR2 as ANQGSEA. This CDR3 has 12 amino acids.

V gene TRBV5-8 combines with J gene TRBJ2-3; D may be TRBD2 (5 bases). The germline V gene encodes CDR1 SGHTS and CDR2 YDEGEE. The length of the CDR3 is 15 residues. With 6 bases removed from V and 1 base from J, the gap between germline ends came to 15 bases. CDR3 nucleotide sequence: TGTGCCAGCACCCCGGGGTGGCGGGGCACAGATACGCAGTATTTT. The encoded protein is CASTPGWRGTDTQYF. Combining the CDR3 with reference TRBV5-8 and TRBJ2-3 gives the whole variable domain EAGVTQSPTHLIKTRGQQATLRCSPISGHTSVYWYQQALGLGLQFLLWYDEGEERNRGNFPPRFSGRQFPNYSSELNVNALELEDSALYLCASTPGWRGTDTQYFGPGTRLTVL.

The CDR3 loop reads CASSELTPRGSTEAFF. The CDR3 DNA is TGTGCCAGCAGTGAATTGACTCCTCGGGGGAGCACTGAAGCTTTCTTT. The genes are TRBV25-1 and TRBJ1-1; perhaps TRBD1 as D (5 bases). Germline lookup yields CDR1 MGHDK and CDR2 SYGVNS. CDR3 length: 16 amino acids. Trimming cost V 1 base and J 4 bases, with 16 bases left between them.

This clone was detected only once. The CDR3 is CASSLGQGLTEAFF. The CDR3 nucleotides read TGCGCCAGCAGCTTGGGACAGGGTCTAACTGAAGCTTTCTTT. The chain recombines TRBV5-1 with TRBJ1-1, with 7 bases aligning to TRBD1. This CDR3 contains 14 residues. The V and J ends lost 0 bases and 5 bases, in that order; junction bases with no gene match: 4. Per the germline V gene, CDR1 is SGHRS and CDR2 is YFSETQ.

This chain uses TRBV5-6 with TRBJ2-1, with TRBD2 matching over 12 bases. V trimming: 2 bases; J trimming: 6 bases; junction bases outside the gene matches: 12. The CDR3 has 18 amino acids. Per germline, CDR1 SGHDT and CDR2 YYEEEE. CDR3 in amino acids: CASSFLPASGGAGNEQFF. CDR3 DNA sequence: TGTGCCAGCAGCTTTCTTCCCGCTAGCGGGGGGGCCGGCAATGAGCAGTTCTTC. The variable domain in full, with the rest retrieved from reference TRBV5-6 and TRBJ2-1, is DAGVTQSPTHLIKTRGQQVTLRCSPKSGHDTVSWYQQALGQGPQFIFQYYEEEERQRGNFPDRFSGHQFPNYSSELNVNALLLGDSALYLCASSFLPASGGAGNEQFFGPGTRLTVL.

The chain is built from TRBV19 and TRBJ2-5, with 7 bases matching TRBD1. The end of the DNA aligns better with TRBJ2-7, so the J call may be wrong. Germline V gene data show CDR1 as LNHDA and CDR2 as SQIVND (reference sequence). This CDR3 contains 14 residues. The chain's CDR3 is CASSIATGSYEQYF. The CDR3 region has the DNA TGTGCCAGTAGTATTGCGACAGGGTCCTACGAGCAGTACTTC.

The V and J genes are TRBV2 and TRBJ1-5; the D gene is possibly TRBD1 (6 bases). Germline V gene sequence: CDR1 SNHLY, CDR2 FYNNEI. The CDR3 spans 14 residues. The V end lost 6 bases, the J end lost 0 bases, and 9 bases lay between the germline ends. The CDR3 DNA sequence: TGTGCCAGCAGAGCCAGGGGTAGCAATCAGCCCCAGCATTTT. It codes for CASRARGSNQPQHF.

The V gene is TRBV19, the J gene TRBJ2-7, with a possible D match to TRBD1 (6 bases). Germline V gives CDR1 LNHDA, CDR2 SQIVND (reference sequence). The CDR3 covers 15 residues. The V and J ends lost 3 bases and 5 bases respectively, with 17 bases between them. The CDR3 reads CASSITQGIRNEQYF. In nucleotides, the CDR3 is TGTGCCAGTAGTATTACTCAGGGGATTCGAAACGAGCAGTACTTC. The variable domain in full, completed from reference TRBV19 and TRBJ2-7, reads DGGITQSPKYLFRKEGQNVTLSCEQNLNHDAMYWYRQDPGQGLRLIYYSQIVNDFQKGDIAEGYSVSREKKESFPLTVTSAQKNPTAFYLCASSITQGIRNEQYFGPGTRLTVT.

The chain links TRBV7-8 to TRBJ2-3, with D maybe TRBD2 (6 bases). Per the germline V gene, CDR1 is SGHVS and CDR2 is FQNEAQ. The CDR3 sequence is 18 residues long. V dropped 6 bases and J dropped 4 bases, with 26 bases sitting between them. The CDR3 DNA is TGTGCCAGCAGTCTGCCTCCGGGAGCCCCCAGCATCTCAGATACGCAGTATTTT. Translating gives CASSLPPGAPSISDTQYF.

The V and J genes are TRBV19 and TRBJ2-1; 14 bases are shared with TRBD2. The CDR3 extends over 17 amino acids. Germline CDR1 is LNHDA and CDR2 is SQIVND (reference sequence). V dropped 2 bases and J dropped 2; count of bases not matched to a gene: 2. CDR3 in DNA: TGTGCCAGTAGTATATGGACTAGCGGGGGGACCTACAATGAGCAGTTCTTC. Its translation is CASSIWTSGGTYNEQFF.

The V call is TRBV6-5, the J call TRBJ2-3, with 9 nucleotides matching TRBD1. The CDR3 totals 14 residues. V lost 6 bases, J lost 5 bases, and 6 bases stayed unmatched. Germline CDR1 reads MNHEY; CDR2 reads SVGAGI. The CDR3 here is CASSDRGWGDTQYF. The CDR3 DNA reads as TGTGCCAGCAGCGACAGGGGGTGGGGAGATACGCAGTATTTT.

V and J are TRBV6-1 and TRBJ1-6; no definite D call. There are 14 residues in the CDR3. Trimming cost V 2 bases and J 8 bases, with 10 bases left between them. Germline V CDR1 and CDR2: MNHNS, SASEGT. CDR3 residues: CASSENGRDSPLHF. The CDR3 bases are TGTGCCAGCAGTGAAAATGGGCGGGATTCACCCCTCCACTTT.

This rearrangement joins TRBV6-5 to TRBJ1-5; D not resolved. Per germline, CDR1 MNHEY and CDR2 SVGAGI. Trimming took 0 bases from V and 1 from J, leaving 7 bases between them. This CDR3 region has 15 residues. CDR3 region: CASSYSMASNQPQHF. The CDR3 bases are TGTGCCAGCAGTTACTCAATGGCAAGCAATCAGCCCCAGCATTTT.

The sample holds one count of this clone. The rearrangement joins TRBV4-1 to TRBJ2-1; tentative D call: TRBD2 (5 bases). Trimming shortened V by 1 base and J by 4 bases, and 11 bases separated the two germline ends. Looked up from germline, CDR1 is MGHRA and CDR2 is YSYEKL. This CDR3 is built from 15 residues. This CDR3 is CASSQVYSGYNEQFF. The CDR3 bases are TGCGCCAGCAGCCAAGTTTACAGCGGATACAATGAGCAGTTCTTC.

This rearrangement joins TRBV5-1 to TRBJ1-4, with 7 bases lining up with TRBD1. Trimming removed 0 bases from V and 4 bases from J; junction bases left unmatched: 9. This CDR3 spans 17 amino acids. Germline CDR1 and CDR2: SGHRS and YFSETQ. CDR3 nucleotide sequence: TGCGCCAGCAGCTTGGCCAAGGACAGGAAAATTAATGAAAAACTGTTTTTT. It translates to CASSLAKDRKINEKLFF. The complete variable domain, with remaining parts taken from reference TRBV5-1 and TRBJ1-4, reads KAGVTQTPRYLIKTRGQQVTLSCSPISGHRSVSWYQQTPGQGLQFLFEYFSETQRNKGNFPGRFSGRQFSNSRSEMNVSTLELGDSALYLCASSLAKDRKINEKLFFGSGTQLSVL.

V gene TRBV5-1 combines with J gene TRBJ1-2; D is unclear. Germline V gene data show CDR1 as SGHRS and CDR2 as YFSETQ. V lost 0 bases and J 5 bases, leaving 11 bases between the germline ends. The CDR3 runs 14 residues. In DNA, the CDR3 is TGCGCCAGCAGCTTGGGAGAGGAGGTTTATGGCTACACCTTC. Translating it yields CASSLGEEVYGYTF.

This chain connects TRBV20-1 to TRBJ2-2; unclear D gene. Germline loops: CDR1 DFQATT, CDR2 SNEGSKA (reference sequence). CDR3 length equals 11 residues. V lost 5 bases to trimming and J lost 1 base, with 2 bases between them. DNA for the CDR3: TGCAGTGCTCAGAACACCGGGGAGCTGTTTTTT. Its protein product is CSAQNTGELFF.

The chain recombines TRBV9 with TRBJ2-3; 15 positions match TRBD2. CDR1 and CDR2 from the germline V gene are SGDLS and YYNGEE. The V gene end was trimmed by 0 bases and the J gene end by 0 bases; junction bases not matched to a gene: 5. CDR3 length equals 19 residues. The CDR3, as DNA: TGTGCCAGCAGCGTAGTTGGACTAGCGGGGGGGACTAGCACAGATACGCAGTATTTT. Its translation: CASSVVGLAGGTSTDTQYF.

The genes are TRBV18 and TRBJ1-1, with no clear D. There are 14 residues in the CDR3. Between the trimmed V and J ends, which lost 4 bases and 3 bases, there was a span of 12 bases. The germline gives CDR1 KGHSH, CDR2 LQKENI. In DNA form, the CDR3 reads TGTGCCAGCTCACAGGGAGTAACGGACACTGAAGCTTTCTTT. Protein sequence: CASSQGVTDTEAFF. The full variable domain, its missing parts supplied by reference TRBV18 and TRBJ1-1, is NAGVMQNPRHLVRRRGQEARLRCSPMKGHSHVYWYRQLPEEGLKFMVYLQKENIIDESGMPKERFSAEFPKEGPSILRIQQVVRGDSAAYFCASSQGVTDTEAFFGQGTRLTVV.

V gene TRBV4-2 combines with J gene TRBJ1-1, with no clear D. Trimming cost V 0 bases and J 3 bases, with 17 bases left between them. Per the germline V gene, CDR1 is LGHNA and CDR2 is YNFKEQ. The CDR3 is 17 residues long. CDR3 loop: CASSQDQYGLRDTEAFF. DNA for the CDR3: TGTGCCAGCAGCCAAGATCAGTATGGCCTGCGGGACACTGAAGCTTTCTTT.

The rearrangement joins TRBV7-9 to TRBJ2-7, with TRBD1 matching over 8 bases. The length of the CDR3 is 14 residues. With 6 bases clipped from V and 2 bases from J, the junction kept 6 bases outside the gene matches. Germline assignment: CDR1 SEHNR and CDR2 FQNEAQ (reference sequence). The CDR3 spells CASRATGVTYEQYF. The CDR3 nucleotides read TGTGCCAGCAGGGCGACAGGGGTGACCTACGAGCAGTACTTC.

In the case of this clone: One end of the junction does not line up with germline, which may come from a read error. The chain recombines TRBV10-2 with TRBJ1-6, with 9 bases lining up with TRBD1. The CDR3 runs to 15 residues. Per the germline V gene, CDR1 is WSHSY and CDR2 is SAAADI. CDR3 loop: CASRESGDRVLALHF. The CDR3 nucleotides are TGCGCCAGCAGAGAGTCCGGGGACAGGGTTTTGGCCCTCCACTTT.

The J gene is TRBJ2-5, the V gene TRBV2; 13 nucleotides agree with TRBD2. Germline V gene lookup returns CDR1 SNHLY and CDR2 FYNNEI. This CDR3 is 16 amino acids long. Trimming cost V 6 bases and J 6 bases; bases outside gene matches: 10. In DNA, the CDR3 is TGTGCCAGCAGCCACGAGACTAGCGGGGGGCGAAAGACCCAGTACTTC. Translated, it gives CASSHETSGGRKTQYF.

The chain links TRBV7-3 to TRBJ1-3; D gene ambiguous. V was clipped by 2 bases and J by 6 bases, with 8 bases between them. Germline lookup yields CDR1 SGHTA and CDR2 FQGTGA. CDR3 length: 13 residues. The CDR3 sequence: CASSLGGLNTIYF. The CDR3 DNA is TGTGCCAGCAGCTTAGGCGGATTAAACACCATATATTTT. Together with reference TRBV7-3 and TRBJ1-3, the CDR3 gives the full variable domain: GAGVSQTPSNKVTEKGKYVELRCDPISGHTALYWYRQSLGQGPEFLIYFQGTGAADDSGLPNDRFFAVRPEGSVSTLKIQRTERGDSAVYLCASSLGGLNTIYFGEGSWLTVV.

In its sample, this clone was seen once. The rearrangement uses TRBV28 and TRBJ2-7; a weak D match, TRBD2 (5 bases). This CDR3 spans 14 amino acids. Trimming removed 3 bases from V and 0 bases from J, with 9 bases in between. Per germline, CDR1 MDHEN and CDR2 SYDVKM. CDR3 in DNA: TGTGCCAGCAGTTTCGAGGGTCACTCCTACGAGCAGTACTTC. It translates to CASSFEGHSYEQYF.

The V and J genes are TRBV18 and TRBJ1-4, with 9 bases fitting TRBD1. The J segment lost 8 bases and the V segment lost 6 bases, leaving 4 bases of the junction unmatched. The CDR3 sequence is 13 residues long. CDR1 and CDR2 from the germline V gene are KGHSH and LQKENI. In nucleotides, the CDR3 is TGTGCCAGCTCGGACAGGGGAAGAGAAAAACTGTTTTTT. It specifies CASSDRGREKLFF.

This rearrangement joins TRBV19 to TRBJ1-1; 9 bases line up with TRBD1. The CDR3 is made up of 15 amino acids. The germline gives CDR1 LNHDA, CDR2 SQIVND (reference sequence). V was pared by 4 bases and J by 5 bases, with 8 bases of the junction left unmatched. This CDR3 reads CASSRLQGASTEAFF. CDR3 sequence (DNA): TGTGCCAGTAGTAGATTACAGGGGGCGAGTACTGAAGCTTTCTTT.

This clone was observed once. The rearrangement links TRBV19 to TRBJ2-1; a weak D match, TRBD2 (5 bases). The CDR3 spans 12 residues. V was clipped by 11 bases and J by 2 bases, with 10 bases between them. Germline V gives CDR1 LNHDA, CDR2 SQIVND (reference sequence). CDR3 nucleotide sequence: TGTGCCTGTGCCGGGGCCTACAATGAGCAGTTCTTC. This gives the protein CACAGAYNEQFF.

The chain uses TRBV9 and TRBJ1-1; 12 nucleotides match TRBD1. Germline CDR1 is SGDLS and CDR2 is YYNGEE. The CDR3 runs 17 residues. J gave up 4 bases and V 3 bases, and 10 bases lay outside the gene matches. The CDR3 loop reads CASSAPSGTGGGTEAFF. The CDR3 DNA is TGTGCCAGCAGCGCCCCTAGTGGGACAGGGGGCGGCACTGAAGCTTTCTTT.

The V gene is TRBV6-1, the J gene TRBJ1-1; 7 bases line up with TRBD1. CDR3 length: 13 amino acids. The germline V gene encodes CDR1 MNHNS and CDR2 SASEGT. V shed 5 bases, J shed 3 bases, and the junction held 3 bases outside the gene matches. The CDR3 sequence: CASSITGDTEAFF. The CDR3 region has the DNA TGTGCCAGCAGTATCACAGGGGACACTGAAGCTTTCTTT.